This T cell receptor beta chain appears in the sequencing data of a study of cytomegalovirus exposure and HLA in healthy donors. Overall study: The same platform was used for the approximately 120 validation repertoires as for the 650 to 800 first-cohort repertoires, as reported in a later analysis. The study, taken as a whole, reports: Accounts indicate the classifier identified cytomegalovirus status with strong specificity and sensitivity. Cytomegalovirus association was listed for 150 to 200 TCR beta chains.

Separation from the approximately 660-subject first cohort characterized the roughly 110-subject validation cohort, to which the donors belonged. Assay: immunoSEQ multiplex PCR; the TCRdb copy retains only in-frame clones and omits some. The sample yields under 400,000 clones, around 86% seen once. There are a few counts of this clone. Its antigen is unknown. This CDR3 has 14 residues. Trimming took off 3 bases at V and 0 bases at J, with 9 bases between the two ends. From germline, CDR1 is MNHNY and CDR2 SVGAGI (reference sequence). The sample consisted of PBMCs. This TCR was recovered from a young woman in good health and CMV-seronegative. The rearrangement joins TRBV6-6 to TRBJ2-7; D might be TRBD2 (5 bases). CDR3 residues: CASSYGSGSYEQYF. CDR3 DNA sequence: TGTGCCAGCAGTTATGGGAGCGGCTCCTACGAGCAGTACTTC.